Detailed here is one TCR beta chain. Original analysis: Filtering differed because ImmunoSEQ produced junction-only sequences that carried no quality scores. Clones were read by immunoSEQ multiplex PCR, and TCRdb kept only the in-frame ones, dropping some. V, J and clone size are those of that table, while D and trimming were read from the DNA. The sample comprises about 520,000 clones, 65% to 85% of which are singletons, and about 12% rests with the top ten. This sample is part of a study of shared clonotypes between healthy human individuals. Trimming cost V 0 bases and J 5 bases, with 13 bases left between them. The CDR3 spans 15 residues. Germline-derived CDR1 and CDR2 are MNHEY and SVGAGI. Every donor, a Caucasian adult, lived in Nashville, Tennessee.

This clonotype originated in a woman aged 40 to 50 in good health. Some clones in this sample may be carry-over from other donors' samples. V and J are TRBV6-5 and TRBJ1-1; D ambiguous. Sequenced: PBMCs. CDR3 DNA sequence: TGTGCCAGCAGTTACTCGTTCCGAGCTGATACTGAAGCTTTCTTT. Its translation is CASSYSFRADTEAFF.